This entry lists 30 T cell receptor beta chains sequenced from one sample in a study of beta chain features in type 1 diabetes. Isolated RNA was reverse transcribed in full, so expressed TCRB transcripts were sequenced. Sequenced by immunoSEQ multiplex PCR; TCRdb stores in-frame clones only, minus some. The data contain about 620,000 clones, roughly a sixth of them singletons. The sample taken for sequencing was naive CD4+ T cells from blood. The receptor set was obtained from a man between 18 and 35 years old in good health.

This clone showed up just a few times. The CDR3 region is CAISEVDSLTNEQFF. CDR3 in DNA: TGTGCCATCAGTGAGGTGGATTCTCTTACCAATGAGCAGTTCTTC. The chain is built from TRBV10-3 and TRBJ2-1; D not resolved. The CDR3 has 15 amino acids. Deletions cut 2 bases from V and 6 bases from J, with 14 bases between. The germline V gene has CDR1 ENHRY and CDR2 SYGVKD.

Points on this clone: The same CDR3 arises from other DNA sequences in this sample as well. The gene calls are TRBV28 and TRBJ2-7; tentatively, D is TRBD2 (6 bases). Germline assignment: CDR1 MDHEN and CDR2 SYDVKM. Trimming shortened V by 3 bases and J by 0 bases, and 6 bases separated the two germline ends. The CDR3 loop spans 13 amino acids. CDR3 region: CASSFGGSYEQYF. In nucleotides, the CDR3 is TGTGCCAGCAGTTTCGGGGGCTCCTACGAGCAGTACTTC.

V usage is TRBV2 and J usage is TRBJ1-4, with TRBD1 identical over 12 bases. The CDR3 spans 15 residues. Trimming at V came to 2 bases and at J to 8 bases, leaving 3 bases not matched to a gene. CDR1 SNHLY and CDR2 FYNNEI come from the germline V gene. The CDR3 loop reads CASSERDRGREKLFF. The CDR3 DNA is TGTGCCAGCAGTGAACGGGACAGGGGGCGCGAAAAACTGTTTTTT.

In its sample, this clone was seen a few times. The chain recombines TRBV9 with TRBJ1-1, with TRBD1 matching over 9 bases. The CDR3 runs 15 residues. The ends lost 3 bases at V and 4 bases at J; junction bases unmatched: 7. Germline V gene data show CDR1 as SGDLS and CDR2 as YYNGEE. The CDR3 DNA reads TGTGCCAGCAGCGGGACAGGGGAGGTGGGCACTGAAGCTTTCTTT. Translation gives CASSGTGEVGTEAFF.

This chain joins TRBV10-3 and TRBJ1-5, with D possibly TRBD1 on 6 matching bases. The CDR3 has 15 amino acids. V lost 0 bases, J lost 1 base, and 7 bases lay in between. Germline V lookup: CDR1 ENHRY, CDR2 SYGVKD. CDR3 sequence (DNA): TGTGCCATCAGTGAGTCGGACAGAAGCAATCAGCCCCAGCATTTT. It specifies CAISESDRSNQPQHF.

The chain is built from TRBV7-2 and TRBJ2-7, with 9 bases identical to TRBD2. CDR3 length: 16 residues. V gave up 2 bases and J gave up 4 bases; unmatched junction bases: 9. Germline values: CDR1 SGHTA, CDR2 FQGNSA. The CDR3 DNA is TGTGCCAGCAGCTTAAGCCAAGCGGGGGGAAGGTACGAGCAGTACTTC. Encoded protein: CASSLSQAGGRYEQYF.

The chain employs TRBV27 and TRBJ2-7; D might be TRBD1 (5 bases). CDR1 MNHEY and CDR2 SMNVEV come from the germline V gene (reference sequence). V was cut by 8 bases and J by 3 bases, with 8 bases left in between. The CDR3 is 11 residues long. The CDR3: CASGALYEQYF. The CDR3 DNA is TGTGCCAGCGGGGCCCTCTACGAGCAGTACTTC.

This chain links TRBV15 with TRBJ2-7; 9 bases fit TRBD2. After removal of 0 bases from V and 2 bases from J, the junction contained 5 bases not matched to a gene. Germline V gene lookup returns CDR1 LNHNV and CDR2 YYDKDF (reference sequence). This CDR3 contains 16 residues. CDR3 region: CATSRDRASGTYEQYF. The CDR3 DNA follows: TGTGCCACCAGCAGAGATAGGGCTAGCGGGACCTACGAGCAGTACTTC.

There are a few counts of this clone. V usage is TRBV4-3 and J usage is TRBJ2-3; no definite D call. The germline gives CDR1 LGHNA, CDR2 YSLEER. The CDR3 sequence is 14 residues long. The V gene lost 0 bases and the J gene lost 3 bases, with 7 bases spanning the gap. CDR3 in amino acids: CASSQDVETDTQYF. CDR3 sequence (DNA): TGCGCCAGCAGCCAAGATGTGGAGACAGATACGCAGTATTTT.

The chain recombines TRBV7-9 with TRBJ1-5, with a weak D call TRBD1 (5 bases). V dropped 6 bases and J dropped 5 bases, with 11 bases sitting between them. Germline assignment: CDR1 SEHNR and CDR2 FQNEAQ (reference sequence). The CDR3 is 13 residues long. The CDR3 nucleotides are TGTGCCAGCAGAGACAGCCTCCATCAGCCCCAGCATTTT. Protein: CASRDSLHQPQHF.

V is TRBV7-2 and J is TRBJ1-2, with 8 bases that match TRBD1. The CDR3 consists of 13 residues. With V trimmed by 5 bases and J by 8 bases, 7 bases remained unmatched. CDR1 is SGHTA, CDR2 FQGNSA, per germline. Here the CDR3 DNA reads TGTGCCAGCAGCCCGGGACAGGTCTTGGGCTACACCTTC. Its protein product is CASSPGQVLGYTF. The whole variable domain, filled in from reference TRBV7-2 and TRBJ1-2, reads GAGVSQSPSNKVTEKGKDVELRCDPISGHTALYWYRQSLGQGLEFLIYFQGNSAPDKSGLPSDRFSAERTGGSVSTLTIQRTQQEDSAVYLCASSPGQVLGYTFGSGTRLTVV.

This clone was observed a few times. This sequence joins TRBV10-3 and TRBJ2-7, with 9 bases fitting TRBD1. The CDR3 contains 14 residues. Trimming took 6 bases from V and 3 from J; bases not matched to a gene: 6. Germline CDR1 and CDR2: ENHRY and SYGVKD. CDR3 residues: CAIRPGQGNYEQYF. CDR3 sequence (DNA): TGTGCCATCAGGCCGGGACAGGGAAACTACGAGCAGTACTTC.

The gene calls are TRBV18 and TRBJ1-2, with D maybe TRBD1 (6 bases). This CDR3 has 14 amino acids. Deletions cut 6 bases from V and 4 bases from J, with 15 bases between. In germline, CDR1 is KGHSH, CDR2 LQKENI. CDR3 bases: TGTGCCAGCTCGGTGGACAGTCCAATCTATGGCTACACCTTC. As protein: CASSVDSPIYGYTF.

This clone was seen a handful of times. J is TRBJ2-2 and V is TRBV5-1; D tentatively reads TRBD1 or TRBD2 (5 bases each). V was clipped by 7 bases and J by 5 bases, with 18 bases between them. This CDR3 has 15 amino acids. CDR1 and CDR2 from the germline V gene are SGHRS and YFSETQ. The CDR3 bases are TGCGCCAGCCGACCGGGACGAAGAGGGACCGGGGAGCTGTTTTTT. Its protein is CASRPGRRGTGELFF.

The CDR3, as DNA: TGCAGCGTTTCCGGACAGGGTCGCAATGAGCAGTTCTTC. The encoded protein is CSVSGQGRNEQFF. The chain joins TRBV29-1 to TRBJ2-1, with 8 positions matching TRBD1. The CDR3 contains 13 residues. Germline trimming cut 5 bases from V and 6 bases from J; bases unmatched to any gene: 6. Germline assignment: CDR1 SQVTM and CDR2 ANQGSEA.

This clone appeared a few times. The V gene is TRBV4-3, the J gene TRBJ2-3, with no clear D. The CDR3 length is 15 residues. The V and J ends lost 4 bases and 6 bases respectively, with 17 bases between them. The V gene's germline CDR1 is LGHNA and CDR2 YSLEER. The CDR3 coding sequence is TGCGCCAGCAGCCCCCCAGGCAGATCGAGGGATACGCAGTATTTT. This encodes CASSPPGRSRDTQYF.

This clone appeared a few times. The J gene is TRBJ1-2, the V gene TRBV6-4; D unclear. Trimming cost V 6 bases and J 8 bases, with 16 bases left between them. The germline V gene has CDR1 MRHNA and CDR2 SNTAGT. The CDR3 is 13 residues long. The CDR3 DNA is TGTGCCAGCAGACGGTTCGGGGAGGGCGGCTACACCTTC. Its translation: CASRRFGEGGYTF.

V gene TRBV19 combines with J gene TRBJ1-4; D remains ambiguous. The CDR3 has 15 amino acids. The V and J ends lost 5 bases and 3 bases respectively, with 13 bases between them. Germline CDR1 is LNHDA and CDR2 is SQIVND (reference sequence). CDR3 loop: CASSFGRTPNEKLFF. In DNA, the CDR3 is TGTGCCAGTAGTTTTGGGCGAACCCCTAATGAAAAACTGTTTTTT.

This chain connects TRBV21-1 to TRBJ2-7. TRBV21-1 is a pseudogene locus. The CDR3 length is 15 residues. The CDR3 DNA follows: TGTGCCAGCACGGACGGGCAGCTACTCCGACTCGAGCAGTACTTC. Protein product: CASTDGQLLRLEQYF.

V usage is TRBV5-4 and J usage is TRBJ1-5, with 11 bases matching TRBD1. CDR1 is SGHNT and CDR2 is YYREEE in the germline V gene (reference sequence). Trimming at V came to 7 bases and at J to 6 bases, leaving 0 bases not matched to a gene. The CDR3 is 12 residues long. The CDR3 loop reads CASGTGGQPQHF. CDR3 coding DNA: TGTGCCAGCGGGACAGGGGGTCAGCCCCAGCATTTT. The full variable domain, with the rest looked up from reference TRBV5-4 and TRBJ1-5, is ETGVTQSPTHLIKTRGQQVTLRCSSQSGHNTVSWYQQALGQGPQFIFQYYREEENGRGNFPPRFSGLQFPNYSSELNVNALELDDSALYLCASGTGGQPQHFGDGTRLSIL.

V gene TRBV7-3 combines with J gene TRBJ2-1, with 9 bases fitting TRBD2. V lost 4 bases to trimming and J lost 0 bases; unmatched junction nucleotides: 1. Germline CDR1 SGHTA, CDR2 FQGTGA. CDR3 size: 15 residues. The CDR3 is CASSSSGDSYNEQFF. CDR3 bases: TGTGCCAGCAGCTCTAGCGGGGACTCCTACAATGAGCAGTTCTTC.

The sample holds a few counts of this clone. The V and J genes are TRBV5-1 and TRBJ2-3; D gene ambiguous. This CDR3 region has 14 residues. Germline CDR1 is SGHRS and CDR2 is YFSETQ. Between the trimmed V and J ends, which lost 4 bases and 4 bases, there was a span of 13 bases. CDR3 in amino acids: CASSLAAFADTQYF. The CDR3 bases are TGCGCCAGCAGCCTGGCGGCCTTTGCAGATACGCAGTATTTT.

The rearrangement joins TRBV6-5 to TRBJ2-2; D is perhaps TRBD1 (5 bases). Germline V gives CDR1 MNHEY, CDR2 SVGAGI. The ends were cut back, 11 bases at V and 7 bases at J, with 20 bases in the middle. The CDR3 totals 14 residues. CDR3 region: CASQRGRAVGELFF. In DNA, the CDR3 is TGTGCCTCGCAAAGAGGCAGGGCCGTCGGGGAGCTGTTTTTT.

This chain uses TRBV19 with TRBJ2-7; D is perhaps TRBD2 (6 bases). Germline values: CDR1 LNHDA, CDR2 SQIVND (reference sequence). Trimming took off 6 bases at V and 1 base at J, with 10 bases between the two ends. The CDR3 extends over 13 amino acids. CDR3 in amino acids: CASSHGSSYEQYF. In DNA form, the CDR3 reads TGTGCCAGTAGCCACGGGAGTTCCTACGAGCAGTACTTC.

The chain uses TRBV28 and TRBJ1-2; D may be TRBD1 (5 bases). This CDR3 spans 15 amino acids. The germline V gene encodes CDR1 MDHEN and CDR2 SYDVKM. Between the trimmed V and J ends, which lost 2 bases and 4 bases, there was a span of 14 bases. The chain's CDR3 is CASSLPTGPPYGYTF. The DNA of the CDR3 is TGTGCCAGCAGTTTACCGACGGGACCGCCCTATGGCTACACCTTC.

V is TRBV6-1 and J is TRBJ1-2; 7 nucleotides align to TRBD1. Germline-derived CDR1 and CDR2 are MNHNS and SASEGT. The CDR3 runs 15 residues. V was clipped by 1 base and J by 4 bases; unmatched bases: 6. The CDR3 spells CASSEVQGYIYGYTF. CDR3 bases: TGTGCCAGCAGTGAAGTACAGGGGTATATCTATGGCTACACCTTC.

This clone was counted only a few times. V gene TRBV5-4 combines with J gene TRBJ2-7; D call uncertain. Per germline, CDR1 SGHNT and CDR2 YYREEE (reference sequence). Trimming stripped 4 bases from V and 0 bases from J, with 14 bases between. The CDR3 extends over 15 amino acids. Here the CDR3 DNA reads TGTGCCAGCAGCCCCGGGCAGGCTCCCTCCTACGAGCAGTACTTC. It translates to CASSPGQAPSYEQYF.

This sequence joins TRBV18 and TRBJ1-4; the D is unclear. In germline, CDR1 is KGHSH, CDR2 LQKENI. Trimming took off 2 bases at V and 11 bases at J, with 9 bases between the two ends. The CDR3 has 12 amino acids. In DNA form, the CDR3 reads TGTGCCAGCTCACCAATTTCGGGGAAACTGTTTTTT. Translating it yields CASSPISGKLFF.

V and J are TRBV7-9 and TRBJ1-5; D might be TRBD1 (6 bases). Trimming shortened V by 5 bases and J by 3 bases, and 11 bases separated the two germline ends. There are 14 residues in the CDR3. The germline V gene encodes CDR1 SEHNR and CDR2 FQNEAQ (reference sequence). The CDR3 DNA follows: TGTGCCAGCAGCCCACAGGGCTTCAATCAGCCCCAGCATTTT. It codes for CASSPQGFNQPQHF.

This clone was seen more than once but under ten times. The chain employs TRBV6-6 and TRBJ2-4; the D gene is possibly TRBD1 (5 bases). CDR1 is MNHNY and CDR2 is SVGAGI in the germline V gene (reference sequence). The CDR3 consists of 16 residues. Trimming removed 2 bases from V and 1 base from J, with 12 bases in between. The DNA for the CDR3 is TGTGCCAGCAGTTACCGTCAGGGCCAGGCCAAAAACATTCAGTACTTC. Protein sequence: CASSYRQGQAKNIQYF.